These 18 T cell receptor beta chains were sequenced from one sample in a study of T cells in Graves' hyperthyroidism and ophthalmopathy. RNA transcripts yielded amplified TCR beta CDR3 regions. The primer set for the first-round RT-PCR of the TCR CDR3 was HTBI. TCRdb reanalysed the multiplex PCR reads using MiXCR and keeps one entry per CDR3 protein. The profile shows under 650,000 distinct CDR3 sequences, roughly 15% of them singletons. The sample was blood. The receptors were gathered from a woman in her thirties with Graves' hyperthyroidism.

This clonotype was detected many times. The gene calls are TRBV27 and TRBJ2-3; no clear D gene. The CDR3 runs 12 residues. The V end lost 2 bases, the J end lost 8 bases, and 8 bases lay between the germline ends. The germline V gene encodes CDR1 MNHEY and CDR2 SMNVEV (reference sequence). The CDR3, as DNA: TGTGCCAGCAGTTTAGGGAAGGGTACGCAGTATTTT. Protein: CASSLGKGTQYF.

The chain's CDR3 is CASSPSLGQYSNQPQHF. CDR3 bases: TGTGCCAGCAGCCCAAGTCTCGGACAGTATAGCAATCAGCCCCAGCATTTT. The chain combines TRBV3-1 with TRBJ1-5; a weak D match, TRBD1 (6 bases). The length of the CDR3 is 17 residues. V was shortened by 4 bases and J by 0 bases, with 16 bases between the two germline ends. Looked up from germline, CDR1 is LGHDT and CDR2 is YNNKEL (reference sequence).

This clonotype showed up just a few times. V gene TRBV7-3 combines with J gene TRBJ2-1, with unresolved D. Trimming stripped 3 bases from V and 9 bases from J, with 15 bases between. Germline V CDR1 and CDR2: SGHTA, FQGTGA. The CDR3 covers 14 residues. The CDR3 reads CASSFGLARPEQFF. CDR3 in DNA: TGTGCCAGCAGCTTTGGGTTAGCTCGTCCTGAGCAGTTCTTC.

The CDR3 nucleotides are TGTGCCAGCAGCCCCCAGGGGGGGCCCACCGGGGAGCTGTTTTTT. This gives the protein CASSPQGGPTGELFF. This chain links TRBV7-3 with TRBJ2-2; TRBD1 or TRBD2 may be the D gene (7 bases each). CDR3 length: 15 residues. V was cut by 5 bases and J by 4 bases, with 14 bases left in between. Germline loops: CDR1 SGHTA, CDR2 FQGTGA.

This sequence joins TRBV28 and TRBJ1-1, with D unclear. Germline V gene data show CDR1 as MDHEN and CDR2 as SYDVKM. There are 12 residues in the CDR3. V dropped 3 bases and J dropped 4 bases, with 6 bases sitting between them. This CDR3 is CASSLLATEAFF. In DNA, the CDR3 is TGTGCCAGCAGTTTGCTGGCCACTGAAGCTTTCTTT.

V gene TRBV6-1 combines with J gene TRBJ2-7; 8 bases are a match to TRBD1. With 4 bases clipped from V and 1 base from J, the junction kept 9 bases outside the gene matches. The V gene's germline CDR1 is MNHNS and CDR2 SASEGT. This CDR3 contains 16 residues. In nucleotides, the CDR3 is TGTGCCAGCAGTGCCCAAATAAACAGGGGGTCCTACGAGCAGTACTTC. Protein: CASSAQINRGSYEQYF.

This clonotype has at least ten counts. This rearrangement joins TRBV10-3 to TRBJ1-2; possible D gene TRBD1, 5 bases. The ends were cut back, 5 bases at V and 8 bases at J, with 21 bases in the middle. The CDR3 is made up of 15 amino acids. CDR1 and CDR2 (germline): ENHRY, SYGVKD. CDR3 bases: TGTGCCATCAGTTTCAGCGGACCTGGACGGGACGGCTACACCTTC. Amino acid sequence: CAISFSGPGRDGYTF.

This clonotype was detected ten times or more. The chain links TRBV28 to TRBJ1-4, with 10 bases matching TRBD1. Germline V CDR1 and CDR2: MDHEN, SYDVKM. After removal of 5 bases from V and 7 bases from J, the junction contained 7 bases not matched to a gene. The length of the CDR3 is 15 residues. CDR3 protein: CASSARTGGSEKLFF. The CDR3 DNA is TGTGCCAGCAGTGCCCGGACAGGGGGGAGTGAAAAACTGTTTTTT.

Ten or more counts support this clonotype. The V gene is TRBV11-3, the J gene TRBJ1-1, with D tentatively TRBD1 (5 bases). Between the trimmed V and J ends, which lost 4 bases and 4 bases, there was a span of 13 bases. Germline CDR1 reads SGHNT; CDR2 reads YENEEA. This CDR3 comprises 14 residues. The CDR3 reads CASSSRVYVTEAFF. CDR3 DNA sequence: TGTGCCAGCAGCTCCAGGGTTTACGTCACTGAAGCTTTCTTT.

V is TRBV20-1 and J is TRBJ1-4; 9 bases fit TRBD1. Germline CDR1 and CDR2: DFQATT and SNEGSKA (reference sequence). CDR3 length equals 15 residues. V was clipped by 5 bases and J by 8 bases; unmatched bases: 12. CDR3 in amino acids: CSARPVQGAREKLFF. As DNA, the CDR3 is TGCAGTGCTCGACCGGTACAGGGGGCGCGGGAAAAACTGTTTTTT.

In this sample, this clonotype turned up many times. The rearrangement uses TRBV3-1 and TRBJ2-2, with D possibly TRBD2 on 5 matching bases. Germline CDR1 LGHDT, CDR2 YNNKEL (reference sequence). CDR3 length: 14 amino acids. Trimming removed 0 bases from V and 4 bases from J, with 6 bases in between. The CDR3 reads CASSQDLATGELFF. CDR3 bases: TGTGCCAGCAGCCAAGATCTAGCCACCGGGGAGCTGTTTTTT. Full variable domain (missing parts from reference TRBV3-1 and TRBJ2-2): DTAVSQTPKYLVTQMGNDKSIKCEQNLGHDTMYWYKQDSKKFLKIMFSYNNKELIINETVPNRFSPKSPDKAHLNLHINSLELGDSAVYFCASSQDLATGELFFGEGSRLTVL.

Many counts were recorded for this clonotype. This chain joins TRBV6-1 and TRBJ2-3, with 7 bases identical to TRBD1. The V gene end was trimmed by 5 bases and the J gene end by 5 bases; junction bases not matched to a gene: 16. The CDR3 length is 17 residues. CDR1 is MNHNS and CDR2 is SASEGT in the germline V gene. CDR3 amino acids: CASSHTIIYTGVDTQYF. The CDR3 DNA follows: TGTGCCAGCAGTCATACAATTATTTATACAGGGGTAGATACGCAGTATTTT.

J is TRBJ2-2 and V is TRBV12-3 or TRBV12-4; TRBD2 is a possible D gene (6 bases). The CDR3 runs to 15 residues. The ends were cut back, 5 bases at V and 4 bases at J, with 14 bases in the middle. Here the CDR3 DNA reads TGTGCCAGCAGTCAAAGACTAGTGACCACCGGGGAGCTGTTTTTT. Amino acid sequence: CASSQRLVTTGELFF.

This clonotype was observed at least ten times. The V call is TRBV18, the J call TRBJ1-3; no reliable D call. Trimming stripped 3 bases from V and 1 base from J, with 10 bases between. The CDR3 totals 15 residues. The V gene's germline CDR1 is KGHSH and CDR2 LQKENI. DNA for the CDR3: TGTGCCAGCTCACCCCCGGTGGGGTCTGGAAACACCATATATTTT. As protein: CASSPPVGSGNTIYF.

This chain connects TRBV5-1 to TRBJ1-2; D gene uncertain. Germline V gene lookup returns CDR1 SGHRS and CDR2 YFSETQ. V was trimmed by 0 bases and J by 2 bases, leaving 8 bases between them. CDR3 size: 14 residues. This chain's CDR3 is CASSLEPGNYGYTF. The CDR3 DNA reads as TGCGCCAGCAGCTTGGAGCCCGGGAACTATGGCTACACCTTC.

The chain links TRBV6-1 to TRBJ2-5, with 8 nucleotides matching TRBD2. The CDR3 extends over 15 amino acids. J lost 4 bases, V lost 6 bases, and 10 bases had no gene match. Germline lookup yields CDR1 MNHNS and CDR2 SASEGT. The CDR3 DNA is TGTGCCAGCAGCCCGCCGGGACGGGGGGGAGAGACCCAGTACTTC. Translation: CASSPPGRGGETQYF.

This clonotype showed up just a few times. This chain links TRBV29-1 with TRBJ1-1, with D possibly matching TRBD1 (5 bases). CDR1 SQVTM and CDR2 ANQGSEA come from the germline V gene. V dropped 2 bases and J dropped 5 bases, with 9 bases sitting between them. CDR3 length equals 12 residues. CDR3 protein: CSVERGGTEAFF. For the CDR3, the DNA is TGCAGCGTTGAAAGGGGCGGGACTGAAGCTTTCTTT.

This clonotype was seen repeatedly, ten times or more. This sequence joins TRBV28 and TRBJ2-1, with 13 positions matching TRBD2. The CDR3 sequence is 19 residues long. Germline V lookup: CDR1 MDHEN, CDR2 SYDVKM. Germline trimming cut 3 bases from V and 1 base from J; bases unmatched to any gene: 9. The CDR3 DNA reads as TGTGCCAGCAGTTTCGGCGGACTAGCGGGAGTTGGGTCCTACAATGAGCAGTTCTTC. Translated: CASSFGGLAGVGSYNEQFF. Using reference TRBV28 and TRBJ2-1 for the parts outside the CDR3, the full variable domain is DVKVTQSSRYLVKRTGEKVFLECVQDMDHENMFWYRQDPGLGLRLIYFSYDVKMKEKGDIPEGYSVSREKKERFSLILESASTNQTSMYLCASSFGGLAGVGSYNEQFFGPGTRLTVL.